Below are 29 T cell receptor beta chains sequenced from a single sample in a study of cytotoxic CD8 clonotypes in ibrutinib-treated CLL. Profiling relied on immunoSEQ multiplex PCR, and the TCRdb table lists in-frame clones only, not all of them. The table shows about 130,000 clones, with around four fifths occurring only once. The input for sequencing was PBMCs, taken after 24 months of ibrutinib treatment. These TCRs come from a human donor with chronic lymphocytic leukemia.

This chain links TRBV6-1 with TRBJ2-2; 9 bases fit TRBD1. V lost 6 bases to trimming and J lost 4 bases; unmatched junction nucleotides: 6. The CDR3 spans 15 residues. Germline loops: CDR1 MNHNS, CDR2 SASEGT. In nucleotides, the CDR3 is TGTGCCAGCAGCCACAGGGGGCTGAGCACCGGGGAGCTGTTTTTT. Protein product: CASSHRGLSTGELFF.

The V call is TRBV4-3, the J call TRBJ2-7; a weak D match, TRBD1 (6 bases). Germline V gives CDR1 LGHNA, CDR2 YSLEER. Trimming took off 0 bases at V and 2 bases at J, with 8 bases between the two ends. This CDR3 has 14 amino acids. The CDR3 DNA reads as TGCGCCAGCAGCCAAGATCAGGGGACCTACGAGCAGTACTTC. Encoded protein: CASSQDQGTYEQYF.

The chain couples TRBV7-9 to TRBJ1-4; 7 nucleotides line up with TRBD1. The J segment lost 4 bases and the V segment lost 5 bases, leaving 13 bases of the junction unmatched. The germline gives CDR1 SEHNR, CDR2 FQNEAQ (reference sequence). The CDR3 loop spans 17 amino acids. CDR3 protein: CASSSRPRQGLNEKLFF. CDR3 coding DNA: TGTGCCAGCAGCAGCCGCCCCCGACAGGGCCTTAATGAAAAACTGTTTTTT.

This clone came up once. The genes are TRBV7-2 and TRBJ1-1; 9 bases fit TRBD1. V was clipped by 5 bases and J by 3 bases; unmatched bases: 4. This CDR3 contains 14 residues. Looked up from germline, CDR1 is SGHTA and CDR2 is FQGNSA. The DNA of the CDR3 is TGTGCCAGCAGCCAAGGGACAGGGTACACTGAAGCTTTCTTT. As protein: CASSQGTGYTEAFF.

The CDR3 region has the DNA TGTGCCAGCAGCGGCGCCTCTGGAAACACCATATATTTT. Amino acids: CASSGASGNTIYF. V gene TRBV9 combines with J gene TRBJ1-3; D remains unclear. The V and J ends lost 3 bases and 0 bases respectively, with 4 bases between them. The germline V gene has CDR1 SGDLS and CDR2 YYNGEE. The length of the CDR3 is 13 residues.

The J gene is TRBJ2-5, the V gene TRBV15; D call uncertain. The CDR3 sequence is 14 residues long. In germline, CDR1 is LNHNV, CDR2 YYDKDF (reference sequence). Deletions cut 0 bases from V and 3 bases from J, with 8 bases between. CDR3: CATSRDGNKETQYF. The CDR3 region has the DNA TGTGCCACCAGCAGAGATGGGAACAAAGAGACCCAGTACTTC.

The chain has TRBV30 and TRBJ1-2; 8 positions agree with TRBD1. Trimming cost V 5 bases and J 4 bases; bases outside gene matches: 6. This CDR3 comprises 13 residues. Germline V gives CDR1 GTSNPN, CDR2 SVGIG (reference sequence). CDR3 region: CAWVGQGGYGYTF. The CDR3 DNA is TGTGCCTGGGTCGGACAGGGTGGCTATGGCTACACCTTC.

The chain combines TRBV2 with TRBJ2-2; 8 positions agree with TRBD1. The CDR3 runs to 15 residues. CDR1 is SNHLY, CDR2 FYNNEI, per germline. J was trimmed by 3 bases and V by 5 bases; bases with no gene match: 5. The CDR3 DNA is TGTGCCAGCAGTTGGCCAGGGGGCGACACCGGGGAGCTGTTTTTT. Encoded protein: CASSWPGGDTGELFF.

This clone was seen more than once but under ten times. The CDR3 here is CASSEGQDVGGYTF. DNA of the CDR3: TGTGCCAGCAGTGAGGGACAGGACGTCGGAGGCTACACCTTC. J is TRBJ1-2 and V is TRBV6-4; 8 positions match TRBD1. Germline CDR1 MRHNA, CDR2 SNTAGT. The CDR3 runs to 14 residues. V was pared by 3 bases and J by 8 bases, with 8 bases of the junction left unmatched.

The rearrangement links TRBV6-5 to TRBJ1-5; 10 bases map to TRBD1. This CDR3 region has 15 residues. Losses at the gene ends were 4 bases for V and 6 bases for J; bases not matched to a gene: 6. Per the germline V gene, CDR1 is MNHEY and CDR2 is SVGAGI. CDR3 residues: CASSSLTGGLQPQHF. In DNA, the CDR3 is TGTGCCAGCAGTTCCCTGACAGGGGGCCTTCAGCCCCAGCATTTT.

This chain uses TRBV27 with TRBJ1-1; D is perhaps TRBD1 (5 bases). Germline CDR1 MNHEY, CDR2 SMNVEV (reference sequence). V dropped 2 bases and J dropped 4 bases, with 11 bases sitting between them. This CDR3 contains 14 residues. The CDR3 bases are TGTGCCAGCAGTTTAGGGGGTAGGGCCACTGAAGCTTTCTTT. It is translated as CASSLGGRATEAFF.

V is TRBV30 and J is TRBJ2-5; D gene unclear. Germline values: CDR1 GTSNPN, CDR2 SVGIG (reference sequence). The CDR3 has 11 residues. With 3 bases removed from V and 5 bases from J, the gap between germline ends came to 7 bases. As DNA, the CDR3 is TGTGCCTGGAGGGAGAAGGAGACCCAGTACTTC. This codes for CAWREKETQYF.

The rearrangement joins TRBV7-3 to TRBJ2-5; D perhaps matches TRBD2 (5 bases). Germline lookup yields CDR1 SGHTA and CDR2 FQGTGA. The CDR3 consists of 13 residues. Trimming removed 2 bases at V and 5 bases at J, with 9 bases between. CDR3 protein: CASSLGSGETQYF. In DNA form, the CDR3 reads TGTGCCAGCAGCTTAGGGTCGGGGGAGACCCAGTACTTC.

This chain uses TRBV14 with TRBJ1-4; D is unresolved. Germline loops: CDR1 SGHDN, CDR2 FVKESK. Trimming left V 4 bases short and J 5 bases short, with 20 bases between. The CDR3 sequence is 17 residues long. The CDR3 region is CASSPLGPGRANEKLFF. In nucleotides, the CDR3 is TGTGCCAGCAGCCCCCTAGGCCCGGGCCGCGCGAATGAAAAACTGTTTTTT.

The chain combines TRBV6-1 with TRBJ2-7; the D is unclear. Trimming stripped 4 bases from V and 2 bases from J, with 6 bases between. CDR1 is MNHNS, CDR2 SASEGT, per germline. The CDR3 covers 12 residues. The CDR3 is CASSAGPYEQYF. CDR3 DNA sequence: TGTGCCAGCAGTGCCGGGCCCTACGAGCAGTACTTC.

The chain employs TRBV11-2 and TRBJ2-7; the D call may be TRBD1 or TRBD2 (5 bases each). This CDR3 is 13 amino acids long. Trimming took off 3 bases at V and 5 bases at J, with 11 bases between the two ends. CDR1 is SGHAT, CDR2 FQNNGV, per germline. CDR3 sequence (DNA): TGTGCCAGCAGCTTTAGTGAGGGGCACGAGCAGTACTTC. It encodes CASSFSEGHEQYF.

The chain couples TRBV6-5 to TRBJ2-7; 9 bases are shared with TRBD1. The germline gives CDR1 MNHEY, CDR2 SVGAGI. The CDR3 consists of 16 residues. Germline trimming cut 1 base from V and 4 bases from J; bases unmatched to any gene: 8. This chain's CDR3 is CASSYWGQGGRYEQYF. The CDR3 nucleotides read TGTGCCAGCAGTTACTGGGGACAGGGAGGTAGATACGAGCAGTACTTC.

The chain is built from TRBV5-1 and TRBJ2-1, with 8 bases identical to TRBD1. The ends lost 0 bases at V and 2 bases at J; junction bases unmatched: 1. Looked up from germline, CDR1 is SGHRS and CDR2 is YFSETQ. This CDR3 spans 15 amino acids. CDR3 protein: CASSLEQGAYNEQFF. The CDR3 region has the DNA TGCGCCAGCAGCTTGGAACAGGGGGCCTACAATGAGCAGTTCTTC.

The genes are TRBV7-9 and TRBJ1-3, with D unresolved. Per the germline V gene, CDR1 is SEHNR and CDR2 is FQNEAQ (reference sequence). V was trimmed by 4 bases and J by 2 bases, leaving 15 bases between them. The CDR3 covers 16 residues. CDR3 nucleotide sequence: TGTGCCAGCAGCTCTTACTTCTCCGAACCTGGAAACACCATATATTTT. Amino acid sequence: CASSSYFSEPGNTIYF.

This clone was counted a single time. Mismatch with germline at one junction end may stem from a read error. The genes are TRBV7-9 and TRBJ2-7; 10 nucleotides match TRBD2. The germline CDR1 and CDR2 sequences are SEHNR and FQNEAQ (reference sequence). CDR3 length: 12 amino acids. This chain's CDR3 is CASSLAGAEQYF. CDR3 bases: TGTGCCAGCAGCCTAGCGGGGGCCGAGCAGTACTTC.

There are a few counts of this clone. The chain couples TRBV28 to TRBJ2-2, with D possibly matching TRBD1 (5 bases). The CDR3 is 18 amino acids. The V and J ends lost 4 bases and 2 bases respectively, with 20 bases between them. Germline lookup yields CDR1 MDHEN and CDR2 SYDVKM. CDR3 sequence reads: CASSSVTGRTLNTGELFF. The CDR3 coding sequence is TGTGCCAGCAGTTCAGTCACAGGTCGGACCCTCAACACCGGGGAGCTGTTTTTT.

V gene TRBV4-3 combines with J gene TRBJ1-4, with D uncertain. Germline assignment: CDR1 LGHNA and CDR2 YSLEER. The V gene lost 5 bases and the J gene lost 7 bases, with 23 bases spanning the gap. The CDR3 length is 17 residues. The DNA of the CDR3 is TGCGCCAGCAGCTCCCGGCCCCCCCGGCCGGCTAGTGAAAAACTGTTTTTT. This gives the protein CASSSRPPRPASEKLFF.

The rearrangement joins TRBV10-3 to TRBJ1-2, with unresolved D. The ends were cut back, 6 bases at V and 0 bases at J, with 17 bases in the middle. The CDR3 runs to 16 residues. CDR1 is ENHRY, CDR2 SYGVKD, per germline. The CDR3 protein is CAISPRTDGANYGYTF. CDR3 DNA sequence: TGTGCCATCAGCCCCCGTACAGATGGCGCTAACTATGGCTACACCTTC.

The rearrangement joins TRBV5-1 to TRBJ1-2; the match to TRBD1 covers 10 bases. Germline loops: CDR1 SGHRS, CDR2 YFSETQ. The CDR3 is made up of 17 amino acids. The V and J ends lost 4 bases and 4 bases, in that order; junction bases with no gene match: 13. The CDR3, as DNA: TGCGCCAGCAGCATCACCGGGACAGGGGTACGTGGCTATGGCTACACCTTC. Amino acids: CASSITGTGVRGYGYTF.

J is TRBJ2-1 and V is TRBV19, with 7 bases aligning to TRBD2. J lost 1 base, V lost 7 bases, and 7 bases had no gene match. The germline gives CDR1 LNHDA, CDR2 SQIVND (reference sequence). The CDR3 totals 15 residues. In nucleotides, the CDR3 is TGTGCCAGTAAAGACGGCGGGGGATCCTACAATGAGCAGTTCTTC. As protein: CASKDGGGSYNEQFF.

The chain links TRBV30 to TRBJ1-2, with D hard to call. V lost 2 bases and J lost 4, with 17 bases in between. There are 15 residues in the CDR3. Germline V gene data show CDR1 as GTSNPN and CDR2 as SVGIG (reference sequence). CDR3 DNA sequence: TGTGCCTGGAGTTCGACATCCGGGCTAATCTATGGCTACACCTTC. Amino acids: CAWSSTSGLIYGYTF.

The J gene is TRBJ2-7, the V gene TRBV5-1, with D perhaps being TRBD1 or TRBD2 (5 bases each). V shed 4 bases and J shed 3 bases, with 11 bases lying between them. The CDR3 runs 13 residues. CDR1 and CDR2 (germline): SGHRS, YFSETQ. This chain's CDR3 is CASSPGTVYEQYF. The CDR3 DNA reads as TGCGCCAGCAGCCCAGGGACCGTCTACGAGCAGTACTTC.

The genes are TRBV7-6 and TRBJ2-7; D ambiguous. Germline V gene lookup returns CDR1 SGHVS and CDR2 FNYEAQ. Trimming removed 2 bases from V and 0 bases from J, with 11 bases in between. The CDR3 consists of 15 residues. The CDR3 nucleotides read TGTGCCAGCAGCTTACTCGCGTGGGACTCCTACGAGCAGTACTTC. Translated: CASSLLAWDSYEQYF.

Concerning this clone itself: This sample includes further DNA sequences coding for the same CDR3. The chain links TRBV30 to TRBJ2-7; 9 nucleotides line up with TRBD2. Germline trimming cut 1 base from V and 2 bases from J; bases unmatched to any gene: 9. This CDR3 has 16 amino acids. Germline loops: CDR1 GTSNPN, CDR2 SVGIG (reference sequence). The CDR3 nucleotides are TGTGCCTGGAGTGGGCCGGGCGGGGGGGCCGCCTACGAGCAGTACTTC. It translates to CAWSGPGGGAAYEQYF. The entire variable domain, with the rest obtained from reference TRBV30 and TRBJ2-7, is as follows: SQTIHQWPATLVQPVGSPLSLECTVEGTSNPNLYWYRQAAGRGLQLLFYSVGIGQISSEVPQNLSASRPQDRQFILSSKKLLLSDSGFYLCAWSGPGGGAAYEQYFGPGTRLTVT.